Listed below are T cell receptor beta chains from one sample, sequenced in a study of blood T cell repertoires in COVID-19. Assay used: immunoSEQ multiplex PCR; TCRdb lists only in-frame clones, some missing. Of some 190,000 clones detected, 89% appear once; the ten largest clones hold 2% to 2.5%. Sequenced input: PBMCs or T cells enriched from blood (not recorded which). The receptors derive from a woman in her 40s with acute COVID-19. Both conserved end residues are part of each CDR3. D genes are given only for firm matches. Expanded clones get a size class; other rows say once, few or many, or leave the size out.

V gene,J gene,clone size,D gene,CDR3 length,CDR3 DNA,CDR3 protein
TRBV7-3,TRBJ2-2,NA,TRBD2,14,TGTGCCAGCAGCCCTGGGACTAGTCGAGGGGAGCTGTTTTTT,CASSPGTSRGELFF
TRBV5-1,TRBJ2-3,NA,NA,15,TGCGCCAGCAGCTTGGCCTACGCTGTACTTGATACGCAGTATTTT,CASSLAYAVLDTQYF
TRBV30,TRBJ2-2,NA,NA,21,TGTGCCTGGAGTGTACGAACGAAGGTCGGCGGGACGGACCCTAACACCGGGGAGCTGTTTTTT,CAWSVRTKVGGTDPNTGELFF
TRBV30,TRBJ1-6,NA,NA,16,TGTGCCTGGAGGGACTTCGTTCAATCCTATAATTCACCCCTCCACTTT,CAWRDFVQSYNSPLHF
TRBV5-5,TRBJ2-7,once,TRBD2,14,TGTGCCAGCAGCTTGCAACTAGCGGGAGGAGAGCAGTACTTC,CASSLQLAGGEQYF
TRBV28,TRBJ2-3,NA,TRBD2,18,TGTGCCAGCAGTTCCAGATGGGGCGGGAGGGCCTATTGGGATACGCAGTATTTT,CASSSRWGGRAYWDTQYF
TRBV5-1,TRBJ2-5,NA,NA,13,TGCGCCAGCAGCTTACAGCGGCAAGAGACCCAGTACTTC,CASSLQRQETQYF
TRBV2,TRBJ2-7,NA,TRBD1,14,TGTGCCAGCAGTGGAAACAGGGGAAGAGGCGAGCAGTACTTC,CASSGNRGRGEQYF
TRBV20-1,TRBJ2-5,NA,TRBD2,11,TGCAGTGTCCGCGGGAGCGGGACCCAGTACTTC,CSVRGSGTQYF
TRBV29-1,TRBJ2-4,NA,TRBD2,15,TGCAGCGTTGAGGTAGCGGGAGGGCCGTATAACATTCAGTACTTC,CSVEVAGGPYNIQYF
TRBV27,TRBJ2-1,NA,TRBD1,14,TGTGCCAGCAGTCGATGGACAGGATACAATGAGCAGTTCTTC,CASSRWTGYNEQFF
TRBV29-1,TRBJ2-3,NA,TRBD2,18,TGCAGCGTTGAGGGAGCGGGAGGTCCCCGAAATAGCGCAGATACGCAGTATTTT,CSVEGAGGPRNSADTQYF
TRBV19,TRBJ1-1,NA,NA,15,TGTGCCAGTAGTATAAATCCAGAAATGAACACTGAAGCTTTCTTT,CASSINPEMNTEAFF
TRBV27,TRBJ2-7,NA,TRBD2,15,TGTGCCAGCAGTCTGGGACTAGCGGGGGGGCGCGAGCAGTACTTC,CASSLGLAGGREQYF
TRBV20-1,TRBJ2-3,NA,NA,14,TGCAGTGCTAGTTTGAGTCTCTTCACAGATACGCAGTATTTT,CSASLSLFTDTQYF
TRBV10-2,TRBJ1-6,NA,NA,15,TGCGCCAGCAGTAAGGAGACAGCTCCTAATTCACCCCTCCACTTT,CASSKETAPNSPLHF